Below, 16 T cell receptor beta chains from the same sample are listed, as sequenced in a study of T-cell reconstitution after alpha-beta-depleted transplantation in children. TCRbeta library construction was performed incorporating unique molecular identifiers. TCRdb re-called the PCR reads with MiXCR, one entry per CDR3 protein. The sample records about 400,000 distinct CDR3 sequences, approximately 20% being singletons. Sequences were derived from PBMCs from the stem cell graft donor, sampled from the stem cell graft. The receptor set was obtained from a human donor who donated a stem cell graft to a child with acute myeloid leukemia.

J is TRBJ1-6 and V is TRBV20-1; D remains unclear. This CDR3 is built from 17 residues. CDR1 is DFQATT and CDR2 is SNEGSKA in the germline V gene (reference sequence). The ends were cut back, 3 bases at V and 1 base at J, with 16 bases in the middle. The DNA for the CDR3 is TGCAGTGCTAGTTTAATAACGGGCGAGTCCTATAATTCACCCCTCCACTTT. Translation gives CSASLITGESYNSPLHF.

The chain recombines TRBV7-8 with TRBJ2-7, with D perhaps being TRBD1 or TRBD2 (5 bases each). Germline CDR1 reads SGHVS; CDR2 reads FQNEAQ. The V and J ends lost 5 bases and 5 bases respectively, with 16 bases between them. The CDR3 has 14 amino acids. The CDR3 protein is CASSPPELGDEQYF. CDR3 nucleotides: TGTGCCAGCAGCCCCCCCGAGCTGGGGGACGAGCAGTACTTC.

This clonotype was detected many times. The rearrangement links TRBV10-3 to TRBJ2-3, with 10 bases aligning to TRBD2. Germline CDR1 is ENHRY and CDR2 is SYGVKD. This CDR3 has 16 residues. The V segment lost 4 bases and the J segment 5 bases; nucleotides outside the gene matches: 9. The CDR3 DNA sequence: TGTGCCATCAGTGCATCAGTAGCGGGAGGAAGAGATACGCAGTATTTT. Amino acids: CAISASVAGGRDTQYF.

This clonotype showed up just a few times. The CDR3 DNA is TGCAGTGCTAGAGATAGACTTGTAGCGGGGGCCACAGATACGCAGTATTTT. This codes for CSARDRLVAGATDTQYF. V and J are TRBV20-1 and TRBJ2-3; 9 nucleotides agree with TRBD2. Germline CDR1 reads DFQATT; CDR2 reads SNEGSKA (reference sequence). V dropped 0 bases and J dropped 2; count of bases not matched to a gene: 9. This CDR3 has 17 amino acids.

The gene calls are TRBV20-1 and TRBJ1-5; 10 bases are shared with TRBD1. Germline loops: CDR1 DFQATT, CDR2 SNEGSKA (reference sequence). This CDR3 has 18 amino acids. V lost 1 base, J lost 5 bases, and 14 bases stayed unmatched. The CDR3 spells CSARAPGQGTSGHQPQHF. The CDR3, as DNA: TGCAGTGCTAGAGCCCCGGGACAGGGGACCTCGGGACATCAGCCCCAGCATTTT.

This clonotype showed up just a few times. The V and J genes are TRBV6-5 and TRBJ2-1; the match to TRBD2 covers 10 bases. V lost 6 bases, J lost 10 bases, and 3 bases stayed unmatched. There are 12 residues in the CDR3. Germline V gene sequence: CDR1 MNHEY, CDR2 SVGAGI. The CDR3, as DNA: TGTGCCAGCAGAACACTAGCGGGAGAGCAGTTCTTC. Encoded protein: CASRTLAGEQFF.

The CDR3 DNA follows: TGCAGTGCTAGAAAGGGACAGTTAAACACTGAAGCTTTCTTT. Translation gives CSARKGQLNTEAFF. The rearrangement links TRBV20-1 to TRBJ1-1; 7 nucleotides agree with TRBD1. The J segment lost 2 bases and the V segment lost 2 bases, leaving 5 bases of the junction unmatched. Germline assignment: CDR1 DFQATT and CDR2 SNEGSKA (reference sequence). The CDR3 consists of 14 residues.

The gene calls are TRBV5-1 and TRBJ2-5, with 8 bases identical to TRBD1. Looked up from germline, CDR1 is SGHRS and CDR2 is YFSETQ. The CDR3 runs 16 residues. V dropped 3 bases and J dropped 3; count of bases not matched to a gene: 10. The CDR3 bases are TGCGCCAGCAGCTGGGGGTCTGGGACAGGAAAAGAGACCCAGTACTTC. Translated, it gives CASSWGSGTGKETQYF. Using reference TRBV5-1 and TRBJ2-5 for the parts outside the CDR3, the full variable domain is KAGVTQTPRYLIKTRGQQVTLSCSPISGHRSVSWYQQTPGQGLQFLFEYFSETQRNKGNFPGRFSGRQFSNSRSEMNVSTLELGDSALYLCASSWGSGTGKETQYFGPGTRLLVL.

This rearrangement joins TRBV27 to TRBJ2-7; D uncertain. CDR1 and CDR2 from the germline V gene are MNHEY and SMNVEV (reference sequence). Deletions cut 2 bases from V and 3 bases from J, with 11 bases between. The CDR3 has 14 amino acids. CDR3 in amino acids: CASSLALTGYEQYF. The CDR3 DNA reads as TGTGCCAGCAGTTTAGCCCTAACGGGCTACGAGCAGTACTTC.

This clonotype was counted ten times or more. The J gene is TRBJ2-5, the V gene TRBV6-5, with 10 positions matching TRBD1. V shed 0 bases and J 5 bases; nucleotides not matched to a gene: 3. Germline-derived CDR1 and CDR2 are MNHEY and SVGAGI. The CDR3 covers 15 residues. CDR3 region: CASSYSGTGEETQYF. The DNA for the CDR3 is TGTGCCAGCAGTTACTCCGGGACAGGGGAGGAGACCCAGTACTTC.

This chain links TRBV5-6 with TRBJ2-6; 8 bases match TRBD1. The V gene's germline CDR1 is SGHDT and CDR2 YYEEEE. The V segment lost 2 bases and the J segment 0 bases; nucleotides outside the gene matches: 4. The CDR3 totals 17 residues. The CDR3 spells CASSFGTGGSGANVLTF. As DNA, the CDR3 is TGTGCCAGCAGCTTTGGTACAGGGGGCTCTGGGGCCAACGTCCTGACTTTC.

The genes are TRBV28 and TRBJ2-1; TRBD2 agrees at 7 bases. This CDR3 comprises 15 residues. Germline lookup yields CDR1 MDHEN and CDR2 SYDVKM. V shed 5 bases, J shed 2 bases, and the junction held 6 bases outside the gene matches. CDR3 nucleotides: TGTGCCAGCAGTCCTGTCGGGACTACCTACAATGAGCAGTTCTTC. It yields the protein CASSPVGTTYNEQFF.

This clonotype was picked up a small number of times. CDR3 residues: CASSFGGGMSSYEQYF. The CDR3 region has the DNA TGTGCCAGCAGTTTTGGCGGCGGGATGAGCTCCTACGAGCAGTACTTC. The chain is built from TRBV28 and TRBJ2-7, with D possibly matching TRBD2 (6 bases). This CDR3 comprises 16 residues. V shed 3 bases and J shed 0 bases, with 15 bases lying between them. The V gene's germline CDR1 is MDHEN and CDR2 SYDVKM.

Ten or more counts support this clonotype. V and J are TRBV12-3 or TRBV12-4 and TRBJ1-2; the D gene is possibly TRBD1 (5 bases). V lost 5 bases and J lost 8, with 18 bases in between. The CDR3 extends over 14 amino acids. The CDR3 here is CASSQSYGARGYTF. CDR3 nucleotide sequence: TGTGCCAGCAGTCAGTCTTATGGGGCTAGGGGCTACACCTTC.

This clonotype has only a few counts. The rearrangement joins TRBV7-2 to TRBJ2-4, with 7 bases identical to TRBD2. After removal of 1 base from V and 10 bases from J, the junction contained 4 bases not matched to a gene. This CDR3 is 13 amino acids long. The germline V gene encodes CDR1 SGHTA and CDR2 FQGNSA. The DNA for the CDR3 is TGTGCCAGCAGCTTAGGGCGGGGGAAAATTCAGTACTTC. Its translation: CASSLGRGKIQYF.

The J gene is TRBJ2-1, the V gene TRBV5-1, with 9 bases identical to TRBD1. CDR1 and CDR2 from the germline V gene are SGHRS and YFSETQ. V was pared by 4 bases and J by 0 bases, with 17 bases of the junction left unmatched. This CDR3 is 20 amino acids long. CDR3 amino acids: CASSLGDRAAFLSSYNEQFF. Written as DNA, the CDR3 is TGCGCCAGCAGCCTGGGGGACAGGGCTGCCTTTCTGAGCTCCTACAATGAGCAGTTCTTC.